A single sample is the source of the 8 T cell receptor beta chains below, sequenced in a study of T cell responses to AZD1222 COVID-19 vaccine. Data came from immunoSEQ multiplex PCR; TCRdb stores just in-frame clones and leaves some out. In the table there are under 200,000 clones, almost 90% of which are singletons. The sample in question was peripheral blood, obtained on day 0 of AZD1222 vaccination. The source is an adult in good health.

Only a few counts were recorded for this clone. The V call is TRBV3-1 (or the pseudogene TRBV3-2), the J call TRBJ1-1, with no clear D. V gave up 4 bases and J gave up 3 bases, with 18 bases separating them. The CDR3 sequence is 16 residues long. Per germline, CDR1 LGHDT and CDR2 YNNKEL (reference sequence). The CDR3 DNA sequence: TGTGCCAGCAGCCCCAGACATCCCTCAATGCACACTGAAGCTTTCTTT. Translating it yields CASSPRHPSMHTEAFF.

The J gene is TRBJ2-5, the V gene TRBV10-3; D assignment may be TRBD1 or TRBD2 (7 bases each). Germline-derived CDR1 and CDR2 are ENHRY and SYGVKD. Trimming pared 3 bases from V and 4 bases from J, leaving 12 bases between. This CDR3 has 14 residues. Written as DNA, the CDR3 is TGTGCCATCAGTGATGGCAGGGGGGGAGAGACCCAGTACTTC. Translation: CAISDGRGGETQYF.

CDR3 DNA sequence: TGTGCCAGCAGCGCCGCCGAGCGGGTGGTGTTCTACGAGCAGTACTTC. This gives the protein CASSAAERVVFYEQYF. The V gene is TRBV6-2 or TRBV6-3, the J gene TRBJ2-7; TRBD2 is a possible D gene (6 bases). V was pared by 6 bases and J by 3 bases, with 21 bases between. Germline V gene sequence: CDR1 MNHEY, CDR2 SVGEGT. This CDR3 is built from 16 residues.

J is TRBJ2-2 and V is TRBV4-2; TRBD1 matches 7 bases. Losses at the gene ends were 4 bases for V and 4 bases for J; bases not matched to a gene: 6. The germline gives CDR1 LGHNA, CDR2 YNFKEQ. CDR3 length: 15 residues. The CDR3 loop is CASSRPGQSTGELFF. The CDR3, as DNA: TGTGCCAGCAGCCGGCCGGGACAGAGCACCGGGGAGCTGTTTTTT.

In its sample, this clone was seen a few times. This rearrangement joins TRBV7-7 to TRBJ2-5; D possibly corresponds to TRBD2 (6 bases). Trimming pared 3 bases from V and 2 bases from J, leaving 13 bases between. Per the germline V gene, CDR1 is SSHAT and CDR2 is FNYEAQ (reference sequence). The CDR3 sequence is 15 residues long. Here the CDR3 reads CASSLNGGSQETQYF. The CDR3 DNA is TGTGCCAGCAGCTTGAACGGGGGAAGTCAAGAGACCCAGTACTTC. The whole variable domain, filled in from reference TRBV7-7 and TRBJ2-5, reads GAGVSQSPRYKVTKRGQDVTLRCDPISSHATLYWYQQALGQGPEFLTYFNYEAQPDKSGLPSDRFSAERPEGSISTLTIQRTEQRDSAMYRCASSLNGGSQETQYFGPGTRLLVL.

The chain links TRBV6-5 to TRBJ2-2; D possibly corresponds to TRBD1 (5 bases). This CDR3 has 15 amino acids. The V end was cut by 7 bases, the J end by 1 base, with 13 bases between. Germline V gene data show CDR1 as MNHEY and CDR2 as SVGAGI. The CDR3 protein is CASTLGALNTGELFF. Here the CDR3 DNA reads TGTGCCAGCACCTTAGGGGCGTTGAACACCGGGGAGCTGTTTTTT.

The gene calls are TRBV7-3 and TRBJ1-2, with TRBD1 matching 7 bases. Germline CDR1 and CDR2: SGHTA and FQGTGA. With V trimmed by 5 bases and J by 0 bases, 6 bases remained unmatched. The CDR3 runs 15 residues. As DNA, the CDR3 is TGTGCCAGCAGCCCGACGGGACAGACTAACTATGGCTACACCTTC. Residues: CASSPTGQTNYGYTF.

As DNA, the CDR3 is TGTGCCAGCAGACGTTTAAGATCAGAGACCCAGTACTTC. Translated, it gives CASRRLRSETQYF. V usage is TRBV7-8 and J usage is TRBJ2-5; D is unresolved. CDR1 and CDR2 from the germline V gene are SGHVS and FQNEAQ. Trimming cost V 6 bases and J 4 bases, with 12 bases left between them. The CDR3 covers 13 residues. The whole variable domain, remainder taken from reference TRBV7-8 and TRBJ2-5, is GAGVSQSPRYKVAKRGQDVALRCDPISGHVSLFWYQQALGQGPEFLTYFQNEAQLDKSGLPSDRFFAERPEGSVSTLKIQRTQQEDSAVYLCASRRLRSETQYFGPGTRLLVL.